Shown below are 20 T cell receptor beta chains from a single sample sequenced in a study of blood T cell repertoires in COVID-19. Only in-frame clones appear in the TCRdb table, and some are missing; sequencing was by immunoSEQ multiplex PCR. The table lists tens of thousands of clones, 80% to 90% of them singletons. The sample comprised peripheral blood. These TCRs come from a woman of 80 years or more with active or convalescent COVID-19.

The chain employs TRBV6-1 and TRBJ1-6; D may be TRBD1 (6 bases). Germline values: CDR1 MNHNS, CDR2 SASEGT. Trimming removed 1 base at V and 9 bases at J, with 7 bases between. This CDR3 has 13 amino acids. CDR3 region: CASSEDRVSPLHF. The CDR3 nucleotides read TGTGCCAGCAGTGAAGACAGGGTTTCACCCCTCCACTTT.

The genes are TRBV2 and TRBJ1-3; maybe TRBD1 (5 bases). The CDR3 has 14 amino acids. Trimming took 3 bases from V and 4 from J, leaving 10 bases between them. The germline V gene encodes CDR1 SNHLY and CDR2 FYNNEI. Written as DNA, the CDR3 is TGTGCCAGCAGTGAGGGGGGTAGAGGAAACACCATATATTTT. Residues: CASSEGGRGNTIYF. Filled out from reference TRBV2 and TRBJ1-3, the complete variable domain reads EPEVTQTPSHQVTQMGQEVILRCVPISNHLYFYWYRQILGQKVEFLVSFYNNEISEKSEIFDDQFSVERPDGSNFTLKIRSTKLEDSAMYFCASSEGGRGNTIYFGEGSWLTVV.

The chain links TRBV11-2 to TRBJ2-7; 10 bases agree with TRBD2. The CDR3 is made up of 16 amino acids. Unmatched junction bases numbered 8, after V lost 4 bases and J lost 2 bases. Germline CDR1 reads SGHAT; CDR2 reads FQNNGV. The CDR3 loop reads CASSSIAGGQAYEQYF. CDR3 DNA sequence: TGTGCCAGCAGCTCCATAGCGGGGGGCCAAGCCTACGAGCAGTACTTC. Full variable domain (outside the CDR3, taken from reference TRBV11-2 and TRBJ2-7): EAGVAQSPRYKIIEKRQSVAFWCNPISGHATLYWYQQILGQGPKLLIQFQNNGVVDDSQLPKDRFSAERLKGVDSTLKIQPAKLEDSAVYLCASSSIAGGQAYEQYFGPGTRLTVT.

The V and J genes are TRBV2 and TRBJ2-1; tentatively, D is TRBD2 (6 bases). The ends were cut back, 10 bases at V and 5 bases at J, with 15 bases in the middle. Germline values: CDR1 SNHLY, CDR2 FYNNEI. This CDR3 has 13 amino acids. The DNA of the CDR3 is TGTGCCAACCCCGTTAGCGGAAACAATGAGCAGTTCTTC. Encoded protein: CANPVSGNNEQFF.

This chain connects TRBV30 to TRBJ1-5, with D possibly being TRBD1 (5 bases). There are 13 residues in the CDR3. Germline lookup yields CDR1 GTSNPN and CDR2 SVGIG (reference sequence). The V end was cut by 5 bases, the J end by 2 bases, with 10 bases between. Here the CDR3 DNA reads TGTGCCTGGGGTGGAGGGGGCAATCAGCCCCAGCATTTT. This gives the protein CAWGGGGNQPQHF. Using reference TRBV30 and TRBJ1-5 for the parts outside the CDR3, the full variable domain is SQTIHQWPATLVQPVGSPLSLECTVEGTSNPNLYWYRQAAGRGLQLLFYSVGIGQISSEVPQNLSASRPQDRQFILSSKKLLLSDSGFYLCAWGGGGNQPQHFGDGTRLSIL.

This chain connects TRBV5-1 to TRBJ1-1; D might be TRBD1 (5 bases). Per germline, CDR1 SGHRS and CDR2 YFSETQ. V was cut by 1 base and J by 10 bases, with 11 bases left in between. The CDR3 sequence is 12 residues long. CDR3 region: CASSLRTGRAFF. CDR3 coding DNA: TGCGCCAGCAGCTTGAGAACAGGACGAGCTTTCTTT.

This clone was observed a few times. V and J are TRBV7-9 and TRBJ1-2; D not resolved. Trimming stripped 5 bases from V and 2 bases from J, with 6 bases between. Germline V gene sequence: CDR1 SEHNR, CDR2 FQNEAQ (reference sequence). The CDR3 totals 12 residues. DNA for the CDR3: TGTGCCAGCAGCGGAGTGAACTATGGCTACACCTTC. It translates to CASSGVNYGYTF. Complete variable domain (other parts from reference TRBV7-9 and TRBJ1-2): DTGVSQNPRHKITKRGQNVTFRCDPISEHNRLYWYRQTLGQGPEFLTYFQNEAQLEKSRLLSDRFSAERPKGSFSTLEIQRTEQGDSAMYLCASSGVNYGYTFGSGTRLTVV.

This clone was seen a few times. The chain is built from TRBV9 and TRBJ1-1, with a possible D match to TRBD1 (5 bases). The CDR3 length is 14 residues. V lost 4 bases, J lost 4 bases, and 14 bases lay in between. Germline V gives CDR1 SGDLS, CDR2 YYNGEE. The CDR3 loop reads CASSPTTGGTEAFF. The CDR3, as DNA: TGTGCCAGCAGCCCTACGACGGGGGGCACTGAAGCTTTCTTT.

V usage is TRBV2 and J usage is TRBJ1-6; weak D call: TRBD1 (6 bases). Germline V lookup: CDR1 SNHLY, CDR2 FYNNEI. The CDR3 loop spans 16 amino acids. The germline V and J ends were trimmed by 5 bases and 7 bases, with 18 bases remaining between them. The CDR3 DNA follows: TGTGCCAGCAGTTATAGACAGGATCCGGGCAATTCACCCCTCCACTTT. This gives the protein CASSYRQDPGNSPLHF.

V gene TRBV6-2 or TRBV6-3 combines with J gene TRBJ1-5; D is undetermined. Germline CDR1 reads MNHEY; CDR2 reads SVGEGT. The CDR3 is 15 residues long. V gave up 0 bases and J gave up 1 base, with 7 bases separating them. In DNA form, the CDR3 reads TGTGCCAGCAGTTACTCCGGGAACAGCAATCAGCCCCAGCATTTT. Its translation: CASSYSGNSNQPQHF.

This rearrangement joins TRBV29-1 to TRBJ2-3; 8 bases are a match to TRBD1. Germline-derived CDR1 and CDR2 are SQVTM and ANQGSEA. This CDR3 has 14 amino acids. With V trimmed by 7 bases and J by 4 bases, 10 bases remained unmatched. For the CDR3, the DNA is TGCAGCGCCGAGACTGGGACAGGCGCAGATACGCAGTATTTT. Its translation is CSAETGTGADTQYF.

The gene calls are TRBV6-1 and TRBJ1-6; the match to TRBD1 covers 7 bases. The CDR3 sequence is 19 residues long. The germline gives CDR1 MNHNS, CDR2 SASEGT. V lost 1 base, J lost 10 bases, and 19 bases stayed unmatched. CDR3 in DNA: TGTGCCAGCAGTGAAGTTGAGACAGGGACTCTAGGGAATTGGTCACCCCTCCACTTT. It translates to CASSEVETGTLGNWSPLHF.

The chain combines TRBV3-1 (or the pseudogene TRBV3-2) with TRBJ1-5; no definite D call. The CDR3 loop spans 13 amino acids. Trimming took off 0 bases at V and 7 bases at J, with 7 bases between the two ends. CDR1 is LGHDT, CDR2 YNNKEL, per germline (reference sequence). In nucleotides, the CDR3 is TGTGCCAGCAGCCAAGATCTCGTCCAGCCCCAGCATTTT. This codes for CASSQDLVQPQHF.

The V gene is TRBV29-1, the J gene TRBJ1-1; a possible D gene is TRBD1 (6 bases). Trimming took off 4 bases at V and 5 bases at J, with 14 bases between the two ends. This CDR3 has 13 residues. Looked up from germline, CDR1 is SQVTM and CDR2 is ANQGSEA. The CDR3 sequence: CSVGAGEGTEAFF. The CDR3 region has the DNA TGCAGCGTTGGGGCAGGGGAGGGGACTGAAGCTTTCTTT.

The chain combines TRBV6-5 with TRBJ1-2; weak D call: TRBD1 (6 bases). V was trimmed by 6 bases and J by 8 bases, leaving 19 bases between them. The CDR3 loop spans 14 amino acids. Germline V gives CDR1 MNHEY, CDR2 SVGAGI. CDR3 nucleotide sequence: TGTGCCAGCAGACCGGCGGGGGGCTACTTAGGCTACACCTTC. Protein sequence: CASRPAGGYLGYTF.

The rearrangement links TRBV6-5 to TRBJ1-1; unclear D gene. Trimming stripped 7 bases from V and 5 bases from J, with 20 bases between. The CDR3 totals 15 residues. Germline V lookup: CDR1 MNHEY, CDR2 SVGAGI. The CDR3 DNA is TGTGCCAGCAATAAGGCTTCTGCGGAGGAAACTGAAGCTTTCTTT. This codes for CASNKASAEETEAFF.

The genes are TRBV5-5 and TRBJ2-1, with 9 nucleotides matching TRBD1. The CDR3 length is 15 residues. Per germline, CDR1 SGHKS and CDR2 YYEKEE (reference sequence). J was trimmed by 5 bases and V by 5 bases; bases with no gene match: 8. The CDR3 bases are TGTGCCAGCAGTGACCGGGACAGGGCGCACAATGAGCAGTTCTTC. Encoded protein: CASSDRDRAHNEQFF.

The chain joins TRBV9 to TRBJ1-3; 7 bases are a match to TRBD1. V gave up 0 bases and J gave up 4 bases; unmatched junction bases: 4. Germline V gene lookup returns CDR1 SGDLS and CDR2 YYNGEE. There are 15 residues in the CDR3. The CDR3 loop reads CASSVAGQVGNTIYF. Written as DNA, the CDR3 is TGTGCCAGCAGCGTAGCCGGACAGGTCGGAAACACCATATATTTT.

This chain joins TRBV5-1 and TRBJ2-1, with D possibly being TRBD1 (6 bases). In germline, CDR1 is SGHRS, CDR2 YFSETQ. This CDR3 has 16 amino acids. V gave up 6 bases and J gave up 0 bases, with 16 bases separating them. CDR3 amino acids: CASTPQGPSSYNEQFF. The CDR3 DNA reads TGCGCCAGCACCCCACAGGGTCCGAGCTCCTACAATGAGCAGTTCTTC.

This clone came up once. The CDR3 loop is CASAVQELGNTIYF. CDR3 nucleotides: TGTGCCAGCGCTGTACAGGAGCTAGGAAACACCATATATTTT. The chain carries TRBV18 and TRBJ1-3; tentatively, D is TRBD1 (5 bases). The CDR3 spans 14 residues. V lost 8 bases to trimming and J lost 4 bases, with 15 bases between them. Germline loops: CDR1 KGHSH, CDR2 LQKENI.